These 22 T cell receptor beta chains were all obtained from the same sample, sequenced in a study of CD8+ T cells in alopecia areata. The treatment was: oral pan-JAK inhibitor, 5-10 mg twice daily. After isolation, RNA underwent reverse transcription to generate cDNA as the sequencing template. Assay used: immunoSEQ multiplex PCR; TCRdb lists only in-frame clones, some missing. The sample comprises roughly 73,000 clones, over 25% of which are singletons, and about 16% rests with the top ten. This specimen consisted of CD8+ T cells sorted from blood, obtained at week 4, from a patient treated with tofacitinib. These receptors originate from a human donor with alopecia areata.

This sequence joins TRBV13 and TRBJ1-2; 7 nucleotides match TRBD1. The CDR3 consists of 13 residues. In germline, CDR1 is PRHDT, CDR2 FYEKMQ (reference sequence). The V gene end was trimmed by 3 bases and the J gene end by 8 bases; junction bases not matched to a gene: 6. The CDR3 DNA reads as TGTGCCAGCAGCTTCAGACAGGGTTTAGGCTACACCTTC. The encoded protein is CASSFRQGLGYTF.

This clone was observed a handful of times. The CDR3 region is CATSREAGGPVEQYF. CDR3 bases: TGTGCCACCAGCAGAGAAGCGGGAGGGCCGGTAGAGCAGTACTTC. This chain connects TRBV15 to TRBJ2-7, with 10 bases aligning to TRBD2. The ends lost 0 bases at V and 7 bases at J; junction bases unmatched: 6. Germline lookup yields CDR1 LNHNV and CDR2 YYDKDF (reference sequence). The CDR3 loop spans 15 amino acids.

The CDR3 DNA sequence: TGCAGCGCCGGCCGGATACAAGAGACCCAGTACTTC. It codes for CSAGRIQETQYF. The J gene is TRBJ2-5, the V gene TRBV29-1; D not resolved. The length of the CDR3 is 12 residues. Trimming removed 7 bases at V and 2 bases at J, with 11 bases between. The germline CDR1 and CDR2 sequences are SQVTM and ANQGSEA.

The chain employs TRBV30 and TRBJ1-2; 10 bases align to TRBD1. Germline CDR1 reads GTSNPN; CDR2 reads SVGIG (reference sequence). This CDR3 region has 13 residues. V shed 0 bases, J shed 6 bases, and the junction held 1 base outside the gene matches. The CDR3 nucleotides read TGTGCCTGGAGTGTTGGGACAGGGGATGGCTACACCTTC. This codes for CAWSVGTGDGYTF. The full variable domain, in which reference TRBV30 and TRBJ1-2 provide the parts outside the CDR3, is SQTIHQWPATLVQPVGSPLSLECTVEGTSNPNLYWYRQAAGRGLQLLFYSVGIGQISSEVPQNLSASRPQDRQFILSSKKLLLSDSGFYLCAWSVGTGDGYTFGSGTRLTVV.

The chain employs TRBV7-2 and TRBJ2-3, with TRBD2 matching 9 bases. J was trimmed by 0 bases and V by 1 base; bases with no gene match: 2. Germline V gene sequence: CDR1 SGHTA, CDR2 FQGNSA. The length of the CDR3 is 16 residues. The CDR3 DNA reads TGTGCCAGCAGCTTAGTACTAGCGGGCAGCACAGATACGCAGTATTTT. Translating gives CASSLVLAGSTDTQYF.

This clone came up a few times. The CDR3 DNA is TGCGCCAGCAGTCAATCTATAGGGGGCGGGAGCTCCTACGAGCAGTACTTC. This gives the protein CASSQSIGGGSSYEQYF. This chain joins TRBV23-1 and TRBJ2-7, with D perhaps matching TRBD1 or TRBD2 (7 bases each). TRBV23-1 is known as an ORF, though its function is uncertain. This CDR3 is 17 amino acids long. V dropped 0 bases and J dropped 0 bases, with 15 bases sitting between them.

This chain connects TRBV13 to TRBJ2-5; the match to TRBD2 covers 7 bases. V lost 1 base and J lost 0; bases outside the gene matches: 2. The CDR3 is made up of 15 amino acids. Looked up from germline, CDR1 is PRHDT and CDR2 is FYEKMQ (reference sequence). CDR3 sequence (DNA): TGTGCCAGCAGCTTAGACAGCGGGGACCAAGAGACCCAGTACTTC. Amino acids: CASSLDSGDQETQYF.

The chain uses TRBV30 and TRBJ2-3; D is perhaps TRBD2 (5 bases). The CDR3 runs to 13 residues. Deletions cut 0 bases from V and 6 bases from J, with 10 bases between. Per the germline V gene, CDR1 is GTSNPN and CDR2 is SVGIG (reference sequence). Here the CDR3 DNA reads TGTGCCTGGAGTGTACTCAGGAGGGATACGCAGTATTTT. It translates to CAWSVLRRDTQYF.

In this sample, this clone turned up a few times. This sequence joins TRBV7-2 and TRBJ2-5, with TRBD2 matching over 13 bases. V gave up 5 bases and J gave up 2 bases; unmatched junction bases: 5. From germline, CDR1 is SGHTA and CDR2 FQGNSA. The CDR3 loop spans 16 amino acids. CDR3 in DNA: TGTGCCAGCAGCCATACACTAGCGGGAGGGCAAGAGACCCAGTACTTC. Translated, it gives CASSHTLAGGQETQYF. Full variable domain (rest looked up from reference TRBV7-2 and TRBJ2-5): GAGVSQSPSNKVTEKGKDVELRCDPISGHTALYWYRQSLGQGLEFLIYFQGNSAPDKSGLPSDRFSAERTGGSVSTLTIQRTQQEDSAVYLCASSHTLAGGQETQYFGPGTRLLVL.

Only a few counts were recorded for this clone. The chain has TRBV29-1 and TRBJ2-1; 11 bases match TRBD2. Trimming took 4 bases from V and 7 from J; bases not matched to a gene: 12. The CDR3 covers 16 residues. The germline gives CDR1 SQVTM, CDR2 ANQGSEA. The CDR3 nucleotides read TGCAGCGTTGCAGGGACTAGCGGACAGAGAGGGAATGAGCAGTTCTTC. It translates to CSVAGTSGQRGNEQFF.

This rearrangement joins TRBV6-1 to TRBJ1-1, with a weak D call TRBD1 (6 bases). Germline CDR1 is MNHNS and CDR2 is SASEGT. V gave up 1 base and J gave up 4 bases, with 10 bases separating them. The CDR3 length is 14 residues. This CDR3 reads CASSEGRGITEAFF. CDR3 DNA sequence: TGTGCCAGCAGTGAAGGAAGGGGGATCACTGAAGCTTTCTTT.

This chain links TRBV7-9 with TRBJ2-7; weak D call: TRBD1 (6 bases). The V and J ends lost 5 bases and 6 bases respectively, with 11 bases between them. CDR1 is SEHNR and CDR2 is FQNEAQ in the germline V gene (reference sequence). The CDR3 length is 12 residues. As DNA, the CDR3 is TGTGCCAGCAGCGTCACAGGGTTCGAGCAGTACTTC. This encodes CASSVTGFEQYF.

This chain joins TRBV15 and TRBJ1-5; 8 bases are shared with TRBD1. The CDR3 runs to 14 residues. Germline lookup yields CDR1 LNHNV and CDR2 YYDKDF (reference sequence). Losses at the gene ends were 4 bases for V and 6 bases for J; bases not matched to a gene: 5. CDR3 sequence (DNA): TGTGCCACCAGCACTACAGGGGGAAGTCAGCCCCAGCATTTT. It specifies CATSTTGGSQPQHF.

There are a few counts of this clone. V usage is TRBV7-9 and J usage is TRBJ1-1; D unresolved. Per germline, CDR1 SEHNR and CDR2 FQNEAQ (reference sequence). Trimming took 5 bases from V and 2 from J, leaving 18 bases between them. This CDR3 comprises 16 residues. DNA for the CDR3: TGTGCCAGCAGCGAGATTCAAATGAGGGTCAACACTGAAGCTTTCTTT. The encoded protein is CASSEIQMRVNTEAFF.

This clone was counted between two and nine times. The chain employs TRBV30 and TRBJ2-4, with 8 bases aligning to TRBD1. The CDR3 loop spans 15 amino acids. With V trimmed by 8 bases and J by 7 bases, 16 bases remained unmatched. Germline loops: CDR1 GTSNPN, CDR2 SVGIG (reference sequence). CDR3 sequence (DNA): TGTGCCACCACAGGGGGTAACGTCGCGGGGAACATTCAGTACTTC. It is translated as CATTGGNVAGNIQYF.

For this clone: A single base separates this from a much larger clone, so it may be a read error. Other nucleotide sequences in the sample specify the same CDR3. V usage is TRBV4-1 and J usage is TRBJ2-5; D is ambiguous. V lost 0 bases, J lost 8 bases, and 7 bases lay in between. Germline lookup yields CDR1 MGHRA and CDR2 YSYEKL. The CDR3 length is 12 residues. The CDR3 nucleotides are TGCGCCAGCAGCCAAGACAGGTTAACCCAGTACTTC. Amino acids: CASSQDRLTQYF.

The chain uses TRBV4-3 and TRBJ1-2; no clear D. Looked up from germline, CDR1 is LGHNA and CDR2 is YSLEER. This CDR3 contains 14 residues. Trimming stripped 0 bases from V and 4 bases from J, with 9 bases between. CDR3 residues: CASSQDRTGYGYTF. CDR3 nucleotide sequence: TGCGCCAGCAGCCAAGATCGAACGGGCTATGGCTACACCTTC.

The chain links TRBV30 to TRBJ1-1; 7 bases are a match to TRBD1. The CDR3 consists of 13 residues. Per the germline V gene, CDR1 is GTSNPN and CDR2 is SVGIG (reference sequence). V gave up 2 bases and J gave up 1 base; unmatched junction bases: 1. The CDR3 coding sequence is TGTGCCTGGAGTAGACAGGGGAACACTGAAGCTTTCTTT. As protein: CAWSRQGNTEAFF. Variable domain in full (rest from reference TRBV30 and TRBJ1-1): SQTIHQWPATLVQPVGSPLSLECTVEGTSNPNLYWYRQAAGRGLQLLFYSVGIGQISSEVPQNLSASRPQDRQFILSSKKLLLSDSGFYLCAWSRQGNTEAFFGQGTRLTVV.

This clone has ten or more counts. The chain couples TRBV25-1 to TRBJ2-1; D is possibly TRBD2 (6 bases). The CDR3 runs 16 residues. V shed 7 bases and J shed 0 bases, with 16 bases lying between them. In germline, CDR1 is MGHDK, CDR2 SYGVNS. The CDR3 coding sequence is TGTGCCAGCACGGTAGGAGGGAGCCTCTCCTACAATGAGCAGTTCTTC. The encoded protein is CASTVGGSLSYNEQFF.

This clone showed up just a few times. The chain is built from TRBV30 and TRBJ1-1; D remains ambiguous. V gave up 2 bases and J gave up 0 bases, with 10 bases separating them. The CDR3 runs 14 residues. Per the germline V gene, CDR1 is GTSNPN and CDR2 is SVGIG (reference sequence). CDR3: CAWSNGIMNTEAFF. The CDR3 DNA follows: TGTGCCTGGAGTAACGGGATTATGAACACTGAAGCTTTCTTT.

This chain connects TRBV13 to TRBJ2-5, with a tentative D call TRBD2 (6 bases). With 2 bases removed from V and 2 bases from J, the gap between germline ends came to 9 bases. Germline V gene sequence: CDR1 PRHDT, CDR2 FYEKMQ (reference sequence). The CDR3 extends over 14 amino acids. CDR3: CASSLKGLQETQYF. As DNA, the CDR3 is TGTGCCAGCAGCTTAAAGGGACTGCAAGAGACCCAGTACTTC.

This clone appeared a few times. The rearrangement links TRBV25-1 to TRBJ2-7, with 9 bases fitting TRBD1. V lost 4 bases and J lost 7; bases outside the gene matches: 11. Looked up from germline, CDR1 is MGHDK and CDR2 is SYGVNS. CDR3 length: 15 residues. CDR3 protein: CASSGGPGQGAEQYF. CDR3 nucleotide sequence: TGTGCCAGCAGTGGAGGGCCGGGACAGGGTGCAGAGCAGTACTTC.